These 29 T cell receptor beta chains were sequenced from one sample in a study of control samples from healthy donors and cancer patients. Repertoires were generated with immunoSEQ multiplex PCR, while TCRdb's copy carries only in-frame clones and drops some. The table has about 89,000 clones, around nine tenths seen once. The sample comprised blood. The origin of the receptors is a man in his thirties or forties in good health.

The J gene is TRBJ1-2, the V gene TRBV7-2; possibly TRBD1 for D (6 bases). CDR1 and CDR2 from the germline V gene are SGHTA and FQGNSA. Between the trimmed V and J ends, which lost 6 bases and 8 bases, there was a span of 19 bases. The CDR3 sequence is 14 residues long. The CDR3 loop is CASRSSGGHLGYTF. For the CDR3, the DNA is TGTGCCAGCAGATCAAGCGGGGGGCACTTAGGCTACACCTTC.

The count of this clone is one. The chain has TRBV30 and TRBJ1-5, with 7 bases fitting TRBD1. The CDR3 consists of 13 residues. Germline values: CDR1 GTSNPN, CDR2 SVGIG (reference sequence). J lost 4 bases, V lost 1 base, and 1 base had no gene match. The CDR3 spells CAWSGGQNQPQHF. CDR3 sequence (DNA): TGTGCCTGGAGTGGGGGACAGAATCAGCCCCAGCATTTT.

The chain employs TRBV6-5 and TRBJ1-6; 9 positions match TRBD1. This CDR3 contains 15 residues. Germline CDR1 and CDR2: MNHEY and SVGAGI. V trimming: 8 bases; J trimming: 4 bases; junction bases outside the gene matches: 6. The CDR3 region has the DNA TGTGCCAGCTGGGGACAGGGCTTTTATAATTCACCCCTCCACTTT. Amino acid sequence: CASWGQGFYNSPLHF.

V gene TRBV30 combines with J gene TRBJ1-2; 12 bases match TRBD1. CDR3 size: 17 residues. Germline V gene sequence: CDR1 GTSNPN, CDR2 SVGIG (reference sequence). Trimming cost V 3 bases and J 6 bases; bases outside gene matches: 14. For the CDR3, the DNA is TGTGCCTGGAGCCCGTACCGGGACAGGGGGCGTCAAGATGGCTACACCTTC. Translated: CAWSPYRDRGRQDGYTF.

The CDR3 nucleotides are TGTGCCAGCAGCTTAGGCCCCCCATGGCAGTACGTC. Translation gives CASSLGPPWQYV. This rearrangement joins TRBV7-2 to TRBJ2-7, with D uncertain. There are 12 residues in the CDR3. Germline assignment: CDR1 SGHTA and CDR2 FQGNSA. V was pared by 1 base and J by 9 bases, with 10 bases between.

The chain is built from TRBV4-2 and TRBJ1-2; 7 bases map to TRBD1. This CDR3 is 14 amino acids long. The V segment lost 1 base and the J segment 4 bases; nucleotides outside the gene matches: 3. Germline CDR1 reads LGHNA; CDR2 reads YNFKEQ. The CDR3 coding sequence is TGTGCCAGCAGCCAAGTGGGGACAGCCTATGGCTACACCTTC. It specifies CASSQVGTAYGYTF.

The chain links TRBV3-1 (or the pseudogene TRBV3-2) to TRBJ2-1; 9 bases line up with TRBD2. CDR1 and CDR2 (germline): LGHDT, YNNKEL (reference sequence). The CDR3 is 16 amino acids. V lost 1 base to trimming and J lost 7 bases; unmatched junction nucleotides: 8. DNA for the CDR3: TGTGCCAGCAGCCAAGGGGGAGCGGGGGGAAAGAATGAGCAGTTCTTC. Translation: CASSQGGAGGKNEQFF.

This chain links TRBV30 with TRBJ2-2; 15 bases align to TRBD2. CDR3 size: 19 residues. The J segment lost 1 base and the V segment lost 2 bases, leaving 8 bases of the junction unmatched. Germline V gives CDR1 GTSNPN, CDR2 SVGIG (reference sequence). This CDR3 reads CAWSPSGLAGGMNTGELFF. In DNA form, the CDR3 reads TGTGCCTGGAGTCCCTCGGGACTAGCGGGGGGAATGAACACCGGGGAGCTGTTTTTT.

This chain uses TRBV7-8 with TRBJ2-5, with D hard to call. The V gene's germline CDR1 is SGHVS and CDR2 FQNEAQ. The CDR3 extends over 15 amino acids. Trimming shortened V by 2 bases and J by 1 base, and 11 bases separated the two germline ends. The CDR3 region is CASSLWAALQETQYF. In DNA form, the CDR3 reads TGTGCCAGCAGCTTATGGGCGGCCCTCCAAGAGACCCAGTACTTC.

The V and J genes are TRBV18 and TRBJ1-5; 7 bases are a match to TRBD1. This CDR3 is 13 amino acids long. With V trimmed by 2 bases and J by 6 bases, 1 base remained unmatched. In germline, CDR1 is KGHSH, CDR2 LQKENI. The chain's CDR3 is CASSPGTAQPQHF. CDR3 nucleotide sequence: TGTGCCAGCTCACCAGGGACAGCTCAGCCCCAGCATTTT. The variable domain in full, with the rest retrieved from reference TRBV18 and TRBJ1-5, is NAGVMQNPRHLVRRRGQEARLRCSPMKGHSHVYWYRQLPEEGLKFMVYLQKENIIDESGMPKERFSAEFPKEGPSILRIQQVVRGDSAAYFCASSPGTAQPQHFGDGTRLSIL.

The chain couples TRBV30 to TRBJ1-2, with a possible D match to TRBD1 (5 bases). The V end was cut by 2 bases, the J end by 4 bases, with 17 bases between. The germline V gene encodes CDR1 GTSNPN and CDR2 SVGIG (reference sequence). This CDR3 comprises 15 residues. The CDR3: CAWSPPAGLVYGYTF. DNA of the CDR3: TGTGCCTGGAGTCCCCCCGCGGGGCTAGTCTATGGCTACACCTTC. The variable domain in full, with the rest retrieved from reference TRBV30 and TRBJ1-2, is SQTIHQWPATLVQPVGSPLSLECTVEGTSNPNLYWYRQAAGRGLQLLFYSVGIGQISSEVPQNLSASRPQDRQFILSSKKLLLSDSGFYLCAWSPPAGLVYGYTFGSGTRLTVV.

The rearrangement joins TRBV5-1 to TRBJ1-2, with 12 bases aligning to TRBD1. The CDR3 is made up of 14 amino acids. CDR1 is SGHRS, CDR2 YFSETQ, per germline. The V and J ends lost 4 bases and 7 bases, in that order; junction bases with no gene match: 5. The CDR3 sequence: CASSQGQGASGYTF. CDR3 nucleotide sequence: TGCGCCAGCAGCCAGGGACAGGGGGCTAGTGGCTACACCTTC.

This sequence joins TRBV9 and TRBJ2-1; 9 nucleotides agree with TRBD2. The CDR3 spans 16 residues. V shed 3 bases, J shed 6 bases, and the junction held 10 bases outside the gene matches. Germline assignment: CDR1 SGDLS and CDR2 YYNGEE. In DNA, the CDR3 is TGTGCCAGCAGCGGAGCCCTGGGACTAGCATCCAATGAGCAGTTCTTC. This translates into CASSGALGLASNEQFF.

The genes are TRBV5-4 and TRBJ2-3; possibly TRBD2 for D (6 bases). The length of the CDR3 is 17 residues. From germline, CDR1 is SGHNT and CDR2 YYREEE (reference sequence). Trimming took off 4 bases at V and 2 bases at J, with 20 bases between the two ends. DNA for the CDR3: TGTGCCAGCAGCAGCTCGGACTATCCAGGATTCACAGATACGCAGTATTTT. This sequence encodes CASSSSDYPGFTDTQYF.

V gene TRBV6-1 combines with J gene TRBJ1-2; D is possibly TRBD1 (5 bases). The CDR3 is 13 amino acids. Germline CDR1 and CDR2: MNHNS and SASEGT. V was clipped by 2 bases and J by 10 bases, with 14 bases between them. DNA for the CDR3: TGTGCCAGCAGTGAAAGGCGGACAACCCACTACACCTTC. Translating gives CASSERRTTHYTF.

The CDR3 DNA is TGCGCCAGCAGCTTCTCGGGTTCAGGGGCCCAGTACTTC. Residues: CASSFSGSGAQYF. V gene TRBV5-1 combines with J gene TRBJ2-5, with D perhaps matching TRBD1 (6 bases). The CDR3 extends over 13 amino acids. Germline-derived CDR1 and CDR2 are SGHRS and YFSETQ. The V end was cut by 2 bases, the J end by 9 bases, with 14 bases between.

The rearrangement links TRBV19 to TRBJ2-5; the D gene is possibly TRBD1 (6 bases). The CDR3 is 16 amino acids. Germline-derived CDR1 and CDR2 are LNHDA and SQIVND (reference sequence). V lost 5 bases and J lost 5, with 21 bases in between. The CDR3: CASSSPNRAWGETQYF. The DNA for the CDR3 is TGTGCCAGTAGTTCCCCCAACAGGGCTTGGGGGGAGACCCAGTACTTC. The complete variable domain, with remaining parts taken from reference TRBV19 and TRBJ2-5, reads DGGITQSPKYLFRKEGQNVTLSCEQNLNHDAMYWYRQDPGQGLRLIYYSQIVNDFQKGDIAEGYSVSREKKESFPLTVTSAQKNPTAFYLCASSSPNRAWGETQYFGPGTRLLVL.

This chain connects TRBV24-1 to TRBJ2-2, with D perhaps matching TRBD2 (6 bases). Deletions cut 2 bases from V and 6 bases from J, with 12 bases between. The CDR3 has 15 residues. The germline V gene has CDR1 KGHDR and CDR2 SFDVKD. CDR3 sequence: CATSDSSSGAGELFF. CDR3 coding DNA: TGTGCCACCAGTGATTCTTCATCGGGGGCCGGGGAGCTGTTTTTT.

The V gene is TRBV4-2, the J gene TRBJ2-5, with D possibly being TRBD1 or TRBD2 (5 bases each). The CDR3 extends over 14 amino acids. Trimming took 3 bases from V and 0 from J, leaving 8 bases between them. Germline V gene lookup returns CDR1 LGHNA and CDR2 YNFKEQ. The CDR3 sequence: CASSQGPNQETQYF. CDR3 nucleotide sequence: TGTGCCAGCAGCCAGGGACCTAACCAAGAGACCCAGTACTTC.

This rearrangement joins TRBV5-1 to TRBJ1-6, with 9 bases identical to TRBD1. The J segment lost 12 bases and the V segment lost 0 bases, leaving 7 bases of the junction unmatched. Germline-derived CDR1 and CDR2 are SGHRS and YFSETQ. This CDR3 spans 15 amino acids. The CDR3 loop is CASSLEGQGREPLHF. In DNA, the CDR3 is TGCGCCAGCAGCTTGGAGGGACAGGGAAGGGAACCCCTCCACTTT.

The genes are TRBV6-6 and TRBJ2-7, with D possibly being TRBD1 or TRBD2 (5 bases each). The V gene's germline CDR1 is MNHNY and CDR2 SVGAGI (reference sequence). Trimming took 4 bases from V and 7 from J, leaving 20 bases between them. The CDR3 totals 15 residues. In DNA, the CDR3 is TGTGCCAGCAGTTCGACCCCCGGTGGGACCGCGGAGCAGTACGTC. Its protein product is CASSSTPGGTAEQYV.

This clone was detected only once. CDR3 loop: CASSQDLTRPRNTIYF. The CDR3 DNA reads as TGTGCCAGCAGCCAAGATCTCACCAGGCCACGAAACACCATATATTTT. The rearrangement joins TRBV14 to TRBJ1-3; D gene ambiguous. V gave up 0 bases and J gave up 5 bases, with 14 bases separating them. Per the germline V gene, CDR1 is SGHDN and CDR2 is FVKESK. CDR3 length: 16 amino acids. Full variable domain (rest looked up from reference TRBV14 and TRBJ1-3): EAGVTQFPSHSVIEKGQTVTLRCDPISGHDNLYWYRRVMGKEIKFLLHFVKESKQDESGMPNNRFLAERTGGTYSTLKVQPAELEDSGVYFCASSQDLTRPRNTIYFGEGSWLTVV.

This rearrangement joins TRBV7-9 to TRBJ1-4; perhaps TRBD1 as D (5 bases). Germline V gene data show CDR1 as SEHNR and CDR2 as FQNEAQ (reference sequence). V was cut by 1 base and J by 4 bases, with 10 bases left in between. The CDR3 is made up of 15 amino acids. CDR3 bases: TGTGCCAGCAGCTTAGGGGGAGACAGTAATGAAAAACTGTTTTTT. Translating gives CASSLGGDSNEKLFF.

This sequence joins TRBV5-1 and TRBJ2-5; D is perhaps TRBD1 (5 bases). CDR3 length equals 13 residues. V lost 4 bases and J 4 bases, leaving 11 bases between the germline ends. CDR1 and CDR2 (germline): SGHRS, YFSETQ. CDR3 sequence reads: CASSQTDGETQYF. The CDR3 DNA follows: TGCGCCAGCAGCCAGACAGACGGAGAGACCCAGTACTTC.

This clone has a handful of counts. J is TRBJ1-5 and V is TRBV5-5; D not resolved. Germline loops: CDR1 SGHKS, CDR2 YYEKEE (reference sequence). Between the trimmed V and J ends, which lost 0 bases and 6 bases, there was a span of 13 bases. This CDR3 is built from 15 residues. CDR3 region: CASSLDHKGGQPQHF. CDR3 bases: TGTGCCAGCAGCTTGGACCACAAGGGTGGTCAGCCCCAGCATTTT.

The rearrangement uses TRBV27 and TRBJ1-2, with D perhaps TRBD1 (5 bases). The CDR3 spans 13 residues. From germline, CDR1 is MNHEY and CDR2 SMNVEV (reference sequence). Trimming stripped 3 bases from V and 2 bases from J, with 7 bases between. CDR3: CASSLQGNYGYTF. CDR3 sequence (DNA): TGTGCCAGCAGTTTGCAGGGAAACTATGGCTACACCTTC.

The chain carries TRBV5-1 and TRBJ1-2, with D perhaps matching TRBD1 (5 bases). Germline CDR1 reads SGHRS; CDR2 reads YFSETQ. Trimming shortened V by 2 bases and J by 3 bases, and 8 bases separated the two germline ends. The CDR3 contains 13 residues. The CDR3 is CASSFGADYGYTF. DNA for the CDR3: TGCGCCAGCAGCTTCGGGGCAGACTATGGCTACACCTTC.

This clone occurred once. This chain connects TRBV6-1 to TRBJ2-2; tentatively, D is TRBD1 (5 bases). Germline CDR1 MNHNS, CDR2 SASEGT. Trimming cost V 3 bases and J 0 bases, with 8 bases left between them. The CDR3 spans 15 residues. The CDR3 DNA is TGTGCCAGCAGTGACCACAGGACGAACACCGGGGAGCTGTTTTTT. Encoded protein: CASSDHRTNTGELFF.

The J gene is TRBJ1-3, the V gene TRBV28; 7 positions agree with TRBD1. V shed 4 bases and J 4 bases; nucleotides not matched to a gene: 4. This CDR3 region has 14 residues. Looked up from germline, CDR1 is MDHEN and CDR2 is SYDVKM. The CDR3 DNA follows: TGTGCCAGCAGTTGGGACAGAGTAGGAAACACCATATATTTT. Translated, it gives CASSWDRVGNTIYF.